The 24 T cell receptor beta chains in this list originate from one sample, sequenced in a study of shared clonotypes between healthy human individuals. TCRdb keeps only in-frame clones here, not all; method: immunoSEQ multiplex PCR. This repertoire shows around 2,000,000 clones, around 96% found once; its top ten account for around 1.1%. The naive CD8 subset, CD45RO-negative cells positively selected for CCR7, excluded terminally differentiated effector memory CD45RA+ cells. The specimen was naive CD8+ T cells sorted from blood. The source is a man between 18 and 29 years old in good health.

This clone was counted once. The chain employs TRBV27 and TRBJ2-7; 10 nucleotides align to TRBD2. This CDR3 comprises 15 residues. The trim removed 4 bases at V and 6 bases at J, leaving 9 bases unmatched. Germline V gives CDR1 MNHEY, CDR2 SMNVEV (reference sequence). CDR3 sequence (DNA): TGTGCCAGCAGTTGGGAACTAGCGGGATCGTTCGAGCAGTACTTC. Residues: CASSWELAGSFEQYF.

The genes are TRBV27 and TRBJ2-7; weak D call: TRBD2 (6 bases). The CDR3 sequence is 16 residues long. Germline CDR1 and CDR2: MNHEY and SMNVEV (reference sequence). V was clipped by 4 bases and J by 7 bases, with 23 bases between them. CDR3 residues: CASSSDRGLPSQEQYF. The DNA for the CDR3 is TGTGCCAGCAGTTCGGATAGGGGACTTCCTAGTCAGGAGCAGTACTTC.

The chain employs TRBV5-8 and TRBJ2-7, with a possible D match to TRBD1 (6 bases). The CDR3 spans 13 residues. Trimming took off 2 bases at V and 3 bases at J, with 9 bases between the two ends. The germline V gene encodes CDR1 SGHTS and CDR2 YDEGEE. The CDR3 loop is CASSLGQYYEQYF. CDR3 sequence (DNA): TGTGCCAGCAGCTTAGGACAGTACTACGAGCAGTACTTC.

In nucleotides, the CDR3 is TGTGCCTGGGGGGAACAGGGGTATGGCTACACCTTC. This encodes CAWGEQGYGYTF. The V and J genes are TRBV30 and TRBJ1-2, with TRBD1 matching 7 bases. Germline V gene sequence: CDR1 GTSNPN, CDR2 SVGIG (reference sequence). The CDR3 spans 12 residues. J was trimmed by 5 bases and V by 5 bases; bases with no gene match: 5.

In the case of this clone: The same CDR3 arises from other DNA sequences in this sample as well. The V and J genes are TRBV7-9 and TRBJ2-3; D remains ambiguous. The CDR3 sequence is 13 residues long. The V gene lost 1 base and the J gene lost 0 bases, with 2 bases spanning the gap. Germline-derived CDR1 and CDR2 are SEHNR and FQNEAQ (reference sequence). CDR3 region: CASSLGSTDTQYF. The DNA for the CDR3 is TGTGCCAGCAGCTTAGGTAGCACAGATACGCAGTATTTT.

V usage is TRBV5-4 and J usage is TRBJ1-2; 12 nucleotides match TRBD1. This CDR3 spans 15 amino acids. Germline CDR1 is SGHNT and CDR2 is YYREEE (reference sequence). Trimming removed 5 bases from V and 4 bases from J; junction bases left unmatched: 6. DNA for the CDR3: TGTGCCAGCAGGGGGACAGGGGGCTTTACCTATGGCTACACCTTC. It encodes CASRGTGGFTYGYTF.

This clone was counted once. The same CDR3 arises from other DNA sequences in this sample as well. The CDR3 loop reads CASSFAENTEAFF. The CDR3 DNA follows: TGTGCCAGCAGTTTTGCAGAGAACACTGAAGCTTTCTTT. This chain uses TRBV27 with TRBJ1-1; D is unclear. Germline CDR1 MNHEY, CDR2 SMNVEV (reference sequence). V was pared by 3 bases and J by 1 base, with 6 bases between. This CDR3 is built from 13 residues.

The CDR3 region is CASSSDWDRDEQYF. As DNA, the CDR3 is TGTGCCAGCAGCTCAGACTGGGACAGGGACGAGCAGTACTTC. The J gene is TRBJ2-7, the V gene TRBV9; 9 nucleotides line up with TRBD1. CDR3 length equals 14 residues. Germline V gene data show CDR1 as SGDLS and CDR2 as YYNGEE. V shed 4 bases, J shed 5 bases, and the junction held 7 bases outside the gene matches.

This clone showed up just once. The V gene is TRBV4-1, the J gene TRBJ2-7; TRBD2 agrees at 9 bases. Germline V gene lookup returns CDR1 MGHRA and CDR2 YSYEKL. V shed 4 bases and J 0 bases; nucleotides not matched to a gene: 4. The CDR3 is 15 residues long. CDR3 in DNA: TGCGCCAGCAGCCCGACTAGCGGATACTCCTACGAGCAGTACTTC. It translates to CASSPTSGYSYEQYF.

The rearrangement links TRBV30 to TRBJ1-1; D is ambiguous. Deletions cut 3 bases from V and 3 bases from J, with 11 bases between. CDR1 GTSNPN and CDR2 SVGIG come from the germline V gene (reference sequence). The CDR3 extends over 13 amino acids. The CDR3 DNA sequence: TGTGCCTGGAGAATGTGGCCCCACACTGAAGCTTTCTTT. The encoded protein is CAWRMWPHTEAFF.

The rearrangement joins TRBV5-6 to TRBJ2-5; maybe TRBD2 (5 bases). The germline V and J ends were trimmed by 0 bases and 5 bases, with 17 bases remaining between them. Germline loops: CDR1 SGHDT, CDR2 YYEEEE. This CDR3 region has 16 residues. CDR3 amino acids: CASSLVTGGWWETQYF. The CDR3 DNA reads TGTGCCAGCAGCTTGGTGACGGGCGGGTGGTGGGAGACCCAGTACTTC.

The rearrangement joins TRBV7-8 to TRBJ2-7; 8 positions match TRBD1. V was pared by 1 base and J by 5 bases, with 4 bases of the junction left unmatched. CDR1 and CDR2 (germline): SGHVS, FQNEAQ. This CDR3 has 14 residues. The CDR3 spells CASSLEDRAHEQYF. In DNA, the CDR3 is TGTGCCAGCAGCTTAGAGGACAGGGCACACGAGCAGTACTTC.

The V and J genes are TRBV4-1 and TRBJ2-5; D may match TRBD1 or TRBD2 (5 bases each). Between the trimmed V and J ends, which lost 3 bases and 5 bases, there was a span of 19 bases. Germline loops: CDR1 MGHRA, CDR2 YSYEKL. The CDR3 extends over 16 amino acids. In nucleotides, the CDR3 is TGCGCCAGCAGCCAGGTCCTCTCCTTGGGGGAGGAGACCCAGTACTTC. Its protein product is CASSQVLSLGEETQYF.

V gene TRBV25-1 combines with J gene TRBJ1-5, with a tentative D call TRBD1 (5 bases). V was pared by 5 bases and J by 6 bases, with 14 bases between. CDR1 is MGHDK, CDR2 SYGVNS, per germline. The CDR3 totals 14 residues. The CDR3 loop is CASSLGGDSQPQHF. CDR3 sequence (DNA): TGTGCCAGCAGTCTGGGGGGGGATTCTCAGCCCCAGCATTTT.

The chain uses TRBV4-1 and TRBJ2-7, with TRBD2 matching over 8 bases. This CDR3 spans 16 amino acids. CDR1 is MGHRA and CDR2 is YSYEKL in the germline V gene. V gave up 0 bases and J gave up 2 bases; unmatched junction bases: 6. The CDR3 loop reads CASSQEILAGTYEQYF. CDR3 DNA sequence: TGCGCCAGCAGCCAAGAGATCCTAGCGGGTACCTACGAGCAGTACTTC.

Comments on this clone: In the same sample, other DNA sequences code for this CDR3. The chain is built from TRBV28 and TRBJ1-3; D might be TRBD1 (6 bases). V lost 6 bases and J 4 bases, leaving 13 bases between the germline ends. In germline, CDR1 is MDHEN, CDR2 SYDVKM. The CDR3 length is 14 residues. In DNA form, the CDR3 reads TGTGCCAGCAGCCTCAGGGGAACGGGAAACACCATATATTTT. This encodes CASSLRGTGNTIYF. Full variable domain (outside the CDR3, taken from reference TRBV28 and TRBJ1-3): DVKVTQSSRYLVKRTGEKVFLECVQDMDHENMFWYRQDPGLGLRLIYFSYDVKMKEKGDIPEGYSVSREKKERFSLILESASTNQTSMYLCASSLRGTGNTIYFGEGSWLTVV.

The V gene is TRBV5-6, the J gene TRBJ2-7; TRBD2 agrees at 12 bases. J was trimmed by 5 bases and V by 0 bases; bases with no gene match: 3. The germline V gene has CDR1 SGHDT and CDR2 YYEEEE. CDR3 length: 15 residues. The CDR3 DNA reads as TGTGCCAGCAGCTTGGTCGGACTAGCGGGAAACGAGCAGTACTTC. Encoded protein: CASSLVGLAGNEQYF.

V is TRBV5-1 and J is TRBJ1-1; the D gene is possibly TRBD1 (6 bases). The CDR3 is made up of 14 amino acids. Germline-derived CDR1 and CDR2 are SGHRS and YFSETQ. Trimming left V 1 base short and J 3 bases short, with 10 bases between. This chain's CDR3 is CASSLPGAYTEAFF. CDR3 DNA sequence: TGCGCCAGCAGCTTGCCGGGGGCGTACACTGAAGCTTTCTTT.

Notes on this clone: Within the sample, other DNA sequences also encode this same CDR3. The J gene is TRBJ1-1, the V gene TRBV30; D gene ambiguous. The germline gives CDR1 GTSNPN, CDR2 SVGIG (reference sequence). The V and J ends lost 0 bases and 4 bases respectively, with 9 bases between them. The CDR3 has 13 amino acids. The CDR3 bases are TGTGCCTGGAGTGTAGGCGGCAGCACTGAAGCTTTCTTT. Protein product: CAWSVGGSTEAFF.

Regarding this clone: Other DNA sequences of this sample code for an identical CDR3. The chain links TRBV2 to TRBJ2-7; 14 bases are shared with TRBD2. V lost 8 bases to trimming and J lost 0 bases; unmatched junction nucleotides: 3. The germline CDR1 and CDR2 sequences are SNHLY and FYNNEI. The CDR3 totals 15 residues. This chain's CDR3 is CASSGTSGSSYEQYF. For the CDR3, the DNA is TGTGCCAGCTCCGGGACTAGCGGGAGCTCCTACGAGCAGTACTTC.

This clone has only a few counts. V and J are TRBV7-9 and TRBJ1-6; no clear D gene. Germline CDR1 is SEHNR and CDR2 is FQNEAQ (reference sequence). V was trimmed by 5 bases and J by 5 bases, leaving 13 bases between them. The CDR3 sequence is 15 residues long. The CDR3 loop is CASSPKDGDNSPLHF. The DNA of the CDR3 is TGTGCCAGCAGCCCTAAGGACGGGGATAATTCACCCCTCCACTTT.

On this clone itself: This specimen includes other DNA sequences encoding the same CDR3. This rearrangement joins TRBV19 to TRBJ1-1; 7 bases map to TRBD1. The ends lost 3 bases at V and 1 base at J; junction bases unmatched: 2. This CDR3 has 14 residues. Germline CDR1 reads LNHDA; CDR2 reads SQIVND (reference sequence). In DNA, the CDR3 is TGTGCCAGTAGTATTGAGGGGGCGAACACTGAAGCTTTCTTT. This gives the protein CASSIEGANTEAFF. The complete variable domain, with remaining parts taken from reference TRBV19 and TRBJ1-1, reads DGGITQSPKYLFRKEGQNVTLSCEQNLNHDAMYWYRQDPGQGLRLIYYSQIVNDFQKGDIAEGYSVSREKKESFPLTVTSAQKNPTAFYLCASSIEGANTEAFFGQGTRLTVV.

V is TRBV25-1 and J is TRBJ1-5; tentative D call: TRBD1 (6 bases). In germline, CDR1 is MGHDK, CDR2 SYGVNS. The CDR3 extends over 12 amino acids. Deletions cut 4 bases from V and 9 bases from J, with 10 bases between. CDR3 sequence: CASSAQGLPQHF. In DNA form, the CDR3 reads TGTGCCAGCAGTGCACAGGGTCTGCCCCAGCATTTT.

The V gene is TRBV9, the J gene TRBJ2-7; 9 nucleotides align to TRBD1. Germline assignment: CDR1 SGDLS and CDR2 YYNGEE. This CDR3 region has 15 residues. The ends lost 0 bases at V and 7 bases at J; junction bases unmatched: 8. The CDR3, as DNA: TGTGCCAGCAGCGTAGGACAGGGGGAGGTTCGGGAGCAGTACTTC. This codes for CASSVGQGEVREQYF.